What follows are 27 T cell receptor beta chains derived from one specimen sequenced in a study of regulatory T cells in long-lasting Graves disease (dated by TCRdb to about 2021). Libraries were made using multiplex PCR. Sequencing used an Illumina HiSeq 4000. TCR beta libraries were built with iRepertoire HTBI primers and Arm-PCR amplification of CDR3 regions. The public reads were reanalyzed by TCRdb: fastp trimming at Q25, MiXCR alignment, in-frame beta chains only. Rows are combined by CDR3 protein, so each entry shows the most common genes and DNA. The sample table holds approximately 470,000 distinct CDR3 sequences, of which about a sixth were seen once. Together, the top ten hold less than 15% of the sample. The sample's time point, from its label and the paper: newly diagnosed GD, antithyroid drugs for less than 3 months. For both TCR sequencing and RNA sequencing, RNA was extracted from PBMCs in TRIzol.

These same data were also listed under a study on T cells in Graves' hyperthyroidism and ophthalmopathy.

The material sequenced was peripheral blood mononuclear cells (PBMCs), taken at new diagnosis, from a patient treated with antithyroid drugs. These receptors were collected from a man aged 40-55 years with Graves disease. Donor details come from another sample of the same person, matched by shared clones.

This clonotype occurred many times. This may stem from a read error, because a much larger clone lies one nucleotide away. V is TRBV11-2 and J is TRBJ1-1; D is uncertain. The CDR3 covers 14 residues. Germline CDR1 and CDR2: SGHAT and FQNNGV. Trimming took 11 bases from V and 4 from J, leaving 20 bases between them. The CDR3: CARHSHRQSTEAFF. In DNA form, the CDR3 reads TGTGCCCGACACTCTCACCGGCAGAGCACTGAAGCTTTCTTT. The whole variable domain, remainder taken from reference TRBV11-2 and TRBJ1-1, is EAGVAQSPRYKIIEKRQSVAFWCNPISGHATLYWYQQILGQGPKLLIQFQNNGVVDDSQLPKDRFSAERLKGVDSTLKIQPAKLEDSAVYLCARHSHRQSTEAFFGQGTRLTVV.

This clonotype was seen more than once but under ten times. CDR3 sequence: CASRDTSNTGELFF. The CDR3 DNA reads TGTGCCAGCAGAGACACCTCGAACACCGGGGAGCTGTTTTTT. The chain joins TRBV12-3 or TRBV12-4 to TRBJ2-2; D unresolved. CDR3 length: 14 amino acids. Trimming left V 6 bases short and J 0 bases short, with 8 bases between.

The chain employs TRBV20-1 and TRBJ1-2; no clear D gene. The V gene lost 6 bases and the J gene lost 8 bases, with 19 bases spanning the gap. Per the germline V gene, CDR1 is DFQATT and CDR2 is SNEGSKA (reference sequence). The CDR3 extends over 13 amino acids. CDR3 in amino acids: CSASDQLRYGYTF. The CDR3 DNA reads as TGCAGTGCGAGTGACCAACTTAGGTACGGCTACACCTTC.

About this clonotype itself: A much larger clone sits a single nucleotide away, making a read error possible. The rearrangement joins TRBV7-9 to TRBJ2-1; 9 positions agree with TRBD1. The DNA end lines up better with TRBJ2-5; the J call may be wrong. Germline V CDR1 and CDR2: SEHNR, FQNEAQ (reference sequence). The CDR3 extends over 15 amino acids. The CDR3 nucleotides are TGTGCCAGCAGCCAAACCGGGACAGGGTCGCAGACCCAGTACTTC. Protein sequence: CASSQTGTGSQTQYF.

The table lists this clonotype with a few counts. A much more abundant neighbour one base away suggests this may be a read error. The chain combines TRBV7-8 with TRBJ2-1; 7 nucleotides line up with TRBD2. CDR1 is SGHVS and CDR2 is FQNEAQ in the germline V gene. The CDR3 length is 15 residues. The CDR3 here is CASNLGRALTDEQFF. CDR3 nucleotides: TGTGCCAGCAACTTAGGGAGGGCCCTCACCGATGAGCAGTTCTTC.

This clonotype turned up a few times. The rearrangement links TRBV6-2 or TRBV6-3 to TRBJ1-3; D gene ambiguous. Germline CDR1 and CDR2: MNHEY and SVGEGT. This CDR3 is 15 amino acids long. The ends were cut back, 2 bases at V and 1 base at J, with 9 bases in the middle. The CDR3 sequence is CASSYDGLSGNTIYF. DNA for the CDR3: TGTGCCAGCAGTTACGACGGCCTGTCTGGAAACACCATATATTTT.

Many counts were recorded for this clonotype. V usage is TRBV20-1 and J usage is TRBJ2-7; TRBD2 agrees at 7 bases. From germline, CDR1 is DFQATT and CDR2 SNEGSKA (reference sequence). Losses at the gene ends were 3 bases for V and 0 bases for J; bases not matched to a gene: 11. The CDR3 is 16 amino acids. CDR3: CSARPLGGGSSYEQYF. CDR3 coding DNA: TGCAGTGCTAGGCCCTTGGGGGGGGGGAGCTCCTACGAGCAGTACTTC.

This clonotype was seen repeatedly, ten times or more. This chain links TRBV3-1 with TRBJ2-1, with 13 bases matching TRBD2. From germline, CDR1 is LGHDT and CDR2 YNNKEL (reference sequence). V lost 4 bases and J lost 15; bases outside the gene matches: 6. The length of the CDR3 is 13 residues. In DNA, the CDR3 is TGTGCCAGCAGCCTCGGACTAGCGGGAGTGGGGTTCTTC. It yields the protein CASSLGLAGVGFF.

Remarks on this clonotype: An end of the junction differs from the germline gene, which may be a read error. The CDR3 loop is CASSLGREAQYF. The CDR3 DNA is TGTGCCAGCAGTTTAGGACGAGAGGCCCAGTACTTC. This chain joins TRBV28 and TRBJ2-5; no reliable D call. Germline V gene lookup returns CDR1 MDHEN and CDR2 SYDVKM. CDR3 size: 12 residues.

As for this clonotype: The CDR3 does not close with the conserved phenylalanine or tryptophan, likely indicating a read error. The chain uses TRBV27 and TRBJ1-2; 10 bases fit TRBD1. The V segment lost 4 bases and the J segment 5 bases; nucleotides outside the gene matches: 4. Germline V gene data show CDR1 as MNHEY and CDR2 as SMNVEV (reference sequence). The length of the CDR3 is 14 residues. CDR3 bases: TGTGCCAGCAGTTCGGGACAGGGGCGATATGGCTACACCTCC. It codes for CASSSGQGRYGYTS.

Regarding this clonotype: Possible read error: a much larger clone is one base away. The chain carries TRBV28 and TRBJ2-1, with TRBD2 matching over 11 bases. The trim removed 6 bases at V and 5 bases at J, leaving 9 bases unmatched. CDR3 length equals 16 residues. Germline CDR1 and CDR2: MDHEN and SYDVKM. For the CDR3, the DNA is TGTGCCAGCAGCTATCTCACTAGCGGGAGTCACAATGAGCAGTTCTTC. Its protein product is CASSYLTSGSHNEQFF. Full variable domain (remainder filled in from reference TRBV28 and TRBJ2-1): DVKVTQSSRYLVKRTGEKVFLECVQDMDHENMFWYRQDPGLGLRLIYFSYDVKMKEKGDIPEGYSVSREKKERFSLILESASTNQTSMYLCASSYLTSGSHNEQFFGPGTRLTVL.

The chain employs TRBV10-1 and TRBJ2-3; D is unclear. The CDR3 length is 15 residues. Germline lookup yields CDR1 WNHNN and CDR2 SYGVQD (reference sequence). Trimming pared 1 base from V and 9 bases from J, leaving 17 bases between. The CDR3 reads CASSELGYSPGTQYF. The CDR3 nucleotides are TGCGCCAGCAGTGAGTTGGGGTACTCTCCTGGGACGCAGTATTTT.

The chain links TRBV19 to TRBJ1-1; no clear D. The CDR3 consists of 15 residues. Germline V CDR1 and CDR2: LNHDA, SQIVND (reference sequence). V was trimmed by 0 bases and J by 2 bases, leaving 10 bases between them. The CDR3 is CASSIDLGGNTEAFF. The CDR3 DNA is TGTGCCAGTAGTATAGATCTTGGTGGAAACACTGAAGCTTTCTTT.

This clonotype has at least ten counts. The rearrangement links TRBV11-2 to TRBJ2-7; TRBD2 matches 10 bases. The ends lost 3 bases at V and 4 bases at J; junction bases unmatched: 9. This CDR3 is 16 amino acids long. Germline lookup yields CDR1 SGHAT and CDR2 FQNNGV. The chain's CDR3 is CASSFRRASGSYEQYF. Here the CDR3 DNA reads TGTGCCAGCAGCTTCCGGCGGGCTAGCGGGAGTTACGAGCAGTACTTC.

This clonotype was seen a few times. The J gene is TRBJ1-2, the V gene TRBV28; 8 positions match TRBD1. Germline loops: CDR1 MDHEN, CDR2 SYDVKM. V shed 6 bases and J 4 bases; nucleotides not matched to a gene: 7. The CDR3 loop spans 14 amino acids. The CDR3: CASRGTGNLYGYTF. CDR3 in DNA: TGTGCCAGCAGAGGGACAGGAAATCTCTATGGCTACACCTTC.

This sequence joins TRBV25-1 and TRBJ2-7; D gene ambiguous. Germline-derived CDR1 and CDR2 are MGHDK and SYGVNS. The V end was cut by 1 base, the J end by 5 bases, with 3 bases between. CDR3 length equals 11 residues. The CDR3 here is CASSEFDEQYF. Written as DNA, the CDR3 is TGTGCCAGCAGTGAATTTGACGAGCAGTACTTC.

In its sample, this clonotype was seen many times. Germline and junction disagree at one end, which may indicate a read error. Here the CDR3 reads CASSPSSGRAYNEQFF. In nucleotides, the CDR3 is TGTGCCAGCAGTCCCTCGAGCGGGAGGGCCTATAATGAGCAGTTCTTC. The chain couples TRBV12-3 or TRBV12-4 to TRBJ2-1, with 10 bases lining up with TRBD2. This CDR3 region has 16 residues.

This clonotype has ten or more counts. The chain joins TRBV2 to TRBJ2-6; TRBD2 might be the D (7 bases). V lost 6 bases and J 0 bases, leaving 21 bases between the germline ends. The CDR3 runs to 19 residues. Germline CDR1 and CDR2: SNHLY and FYNNEI. The CDR3 region has the DNA TGTGCCAGCAGCCGATTTTCGGGGGGCTCTCTCTCTGGGGCCAACGTCCTGACTTTC. It specifies CASSRFSGGSLSGANVLTF.

V is TRBV7-2 and J is TRBJ2-1; TRBD2 matches at 13 bases. V was pared by 5 bases and J by 5 bases, with 6 bases of the junction left unmatched. Germline V gene lookup returns CDR1 SGHTA and CDR2 FQGNSA. This CDR3 spans 16 amino acids. For the CDR3, the DNA is TGTGCCAGCAGCGGAACTAGCGGGAGGGCCAACAATGAGCAGTTCTTC. Encoded protein: CASSGTSGRANNEQFF.

This clonotype was recorded a few times. The chain carries TRBV25-1 and TRBJ2-5; D ambiguous. CDR3 length: 15 amino acids. Trimming removed 1 base from V and 4 bases from J, with 13 bases in between. Germline V gene lookup returns CDR1 MGHDK and CDR2 SYGVNS. The DNA for the CDR3 is TGTGCCAGCAGTGAATTCCAGAGTATCGGAGAGACCCAGTACTTC. Amino acid sequence: CASSEFQSIGETQYF.

The chain carries TRBV2 and TRBJ1-1; unclear D gene. Deletions cut 8 bases from V and 3 bases from J, with 10 bases between. The germline CDR1 and CDR2 sequences are SNHLY and FYNNEI. The CDR3 is 12 amino acids. CDR3 protein: CASAREDTEAFF. CDR3 sequence (DNA): TGTGCCAGCGCCCGGGAGGACACTGAAGCTTTCTTT.

This chain uses TRBV11-2 with TRBJ2-1; 16 nucleotides align to TRBD2. The V segment lost 4 bases and the J segment 3 bases; nucleotides outside the gene matches: 6. The CDR3 covers 18 residues. CDR1 and CDR2 from the germline V gene are SGHAT and FQNNGV. The CDR3 region is CASSWGTSGRAYYNEQFF. CDR3 sequence (DNA): TGTGCCAGCAGCTGGGGGACTAGCGGGAGGGCCTACTACAATGAGCAGTTCTTC.

The chain uses TRBV4-1 and TRBJ1-2; D remains unclear. This CDR3 has 16 amino acids. Germline V lookup: CDR1 MGHRA, CDR2 YSYEKL. Trimming took 7 bases from V and 7 from J, leaving 25 bases between them. Here the CDR3 DNA reads TGCGCCAGCAAATCCTCCTCCGCAGAGGATTCGGGTGGCTACACCTTC. Translated, it gives CASKSSSAEDSGGYTF.

This clonotype has at least ten counts. The gene calls are TRBV20-1 and TRBJ1-2; 8 bases are shared with TRBD1. Germline loops: CDR1 DFQATT, CDR2 SNEGSKA (reference sequence). V gave up 5 bases and J gave up 5 bases; unmatched junction bases: 10. The CDR3 spans 14 residues. The DNA of the CDR3 is TGCAGTGCTGCCCTCCCGACAGGGGAGTATGGCTACACCTTC. Protein sequence: CSAALPTGEYGYTF.

There are many counts of this clonotype. The chain uses TRBV28 and TRBJ2-3; 9 nucleotides align to TRBD2. V lost 3 bases and J lost 5; bases outside the gene matches: 9. Germline assignment: CDR1 MDHEN and CDR2 SYDVKM. This CDR3 has 16 amino acids. The CDR3 DNA follows: TGTGCCAGCAGTTTTCTTCCAGCGGGAGGTCAAGATACGCAGTATTTT. Its translation is CASSFLPAGGQDTQYF.

This clonotype was detected many times. This chain connects TRBV12-5 to TRBJ2-7; 7 bases agree with TRBD1. CDR1 and CDR2 (germline): LGHNT, FRNRAP. V was clipped by 2 bases and J by 4 bases; unmatched bases: 8. The CDR3 is made up of 15 amino acids. The CDR3 here is CASGLPRTGGYEQYF. CDR3 nucleotide sequence: TGTGCTAGTGGTTTGCCCAGGACAGGCGGTTACGAGCAGTACTTC.

The sample holds a few counts of this clonotype. The rearrangement uses TRBV6-1 and TRBJ2-7; 11 bases line up with TRBD2. V trimming: 7 bases; J trimming: 6 bases; junction bases outside the gene matches: 11. Germline-derived CDR1 and CDR2 are MNHNS and SASEGT. The CDR3 length is 15 residues. The CDR3 bases are TGTGCCAGCACCTTACTAGCGGGAGTTAATCCCGAGCAGTACTTC. It codes for CASTLLAGVNPEQYF.